The 9 T cell receptor beta chains below come from one sample, sequenced in a study of kidney transplant recipient with SARS-CoV-2 infection. In TCRdb, the reads were re-called with MiXCR into one record per CDR3 protein. The sample carries fewer than 250,000 distinct CDR3 sequences, 29% recorded once. Here the sequenced sample was a blood sample, taken at baseline and between days 110 and 120 from a kidney transplant recipient. These receptors were collected from a male patient between 25 and 40 years old who had COVID-19 and was a kidney transplant recipient. Some of the T cells may derive from the graft donor.

This clonotype occurred many times. This rearrangement joins TRBV7-2 to TRBJ2-7; no clear D. This CDR3 has 13 residues. V lost 1 base and J 5 bases, leaving 9 bases between the germline ends. In germline, CDR1 is SGHTA, CDR2 FQGNSA. The CDR3 sequence: CASSLVSEDEQYF. The DNA for the CDR3 is TGTGCCAGCAGCTTAGTCTCAGAGGACGAGCAGTACTTC.

As for this clonotype: This sequence may be a read error, since a much larger clone differs from it by one base. The V gene is TRBV6-5, the J gene TRBJ2-1; D gene ambiguous. Germline CDR1 reads MNHEY; CDR2 reads SVGAGI. The V end lost 7 bases, the J end lost 0 bases, and 19 bases lay between the germline ends. There are 17 residues in the CDR3. The CDR3 DNA is TGTGCCAGCATTTCTCGCTCTTCCCGTAGCTCCTACAATGAGCAGTTCTTC. Its translation is CASISRSSRSSYNEQFF.

With respect to this clonotype: With a much larger clone just one base away, this may be a read error. This sequence joins TRBV6-6 and TRBJ1-2; no reliable D call. The CDR3 runs 16 residues. The V gene lost 8 bases and the J gene lost 4 bases, with 23 bases spanning the gap. Germline values: CDR1 MNHNY, CDR2 SVGAGI (reference sequence). The CDR3 loop is CASGFVGGSSGYGYTF. CDR3 sequence (DNA): TGTGCCAGCGGGTTTGTAGGAGGGTCGTCTGGCTATGGCTACACCTTC.

This clonotype was observed many times. The chain combines TRBV6-7 with TRBJ2-7; 14 nucleotides match TRBD2. TRBV6-7 is labeled an ORF, and its function is uncertain. The CDR3 is 15 residues long. The V segment lost 6 bases and the J segment 5 bases; nucleotides outside the gene matches: 6. CDR3 DNA sequence: TGTGCCAGCAGACGACTAGCGGGAGGGCACCACGAGCAGTACTTC. Amino acids: CASRRLAGGHHEQYF.

A remark on this clonotype: Given a much more abundant clone one base away, this may be a read error. The chain uses TRBV28 and TRBJ1-1; tentatively, D is TRBD1 (5 bases). V was pared by 6 bases and J by 5 bases, with 10 bases between. The CDR3 spans 12 residues. Germline loops: CDR1 MDHEN, CDR2 SYDVKM. The CDR3 reads CASRWEGTEAFF. The CDR3 nucleotides are TGTGCCAGCAGATGGGAGGGGACTGAAGCTTTCTTT.

In its sample, this clonotype was seen many times. CDR3 DNA: TGTGCCAGCAGTTTCGTTGGCTCAACGATACCGTACGAGCAGTACTTC. Amino acids: CASSFVGSTIPYEQYF. The rearrangement joins TRBV28 to TRBJ2-7; D remains ambiguous. V lost 3 bases to trimming and J lost 4 bases, with 19 bases between them. Germline V gene sequence: CDR1 MDHEN, CDR2 SYDVKM. This CDR3 comprises 16 residues.

In regard to this clonotype: A single base separates this from a much larger clone, so it may be a read error. This rearrangement joins TRBV7-2 to TRBJ1-6, with 8 positions matching TRBD1. J gave up 0 bases and V 6 bases, and 4 bases lay outside the gene matches. The germline CDR1 and CDR2 sequences are SGHTA and FQGNSA. The CDR3 extends over 16 amino acids. The CDR3 DNA is TGTGCCAGCAGAACGACAGGGGACTCCTATAATTCACCCCTCCACTTT. Its translation is CASRTTGDSYNSPLHF.

Notes on this clonotype: This could be a read error, since a much larger clone is one nucleotide away. The V call is TRBV20-1, the J call TRBJ1-5; D not certain. The CDR3 loop spans 13 amino acids. CDR1 is DFQATT and CDR2 is SNEGSKA in the germline V gene (reference sequence). The CDR3 DNA reads TGCGGTGCTAGACGGGAATTTCAGCAGCCCCAGCATTTT. Encoded protein: CGARREFQQPQHF.

This clonotype was picked up a small number of times. The chain carries TRBV7-2 and TRBJ2-1; 9 bases agree with TRBD2. The CDR3 sequence is 15 residues long. V shed 2 bases and J 10 bases; nucleotides not matched to a gene: 9. CDR1 is SGHTA, CDR2 FQGNSA, per germline. CDR3 sequence (DNA): TGTGCCAGCAGCTTACTGCGGGAGGGGGTATTCGAGCAGTTCTTC. Its protein is CASSLLREGVFEQFF.